The 10 T cell receptor beta chains below all came from one sample that was sequenced in a study of T cells in women clearing cervical HPV infection. The method was immunoSEQ multiplex PCR; TCRdb's version includes in-frame clones alone and lacks a portion of them. This table holds 25,000 to 35,000 clones. The sequencing input was blood buffy coat. Every receptor here comes from a woman between 18 and 69 years old with a cervical HPV16 infection that either progressed to CIN3+ or cleared (not recorded which).

For this clone: The sequenced fragment ends 3 residues before the CDR3 boundary, so the rest is inferred from the germline J gene. The V call is TRBV7-9, the J call TRBJ2-1, with 7 bases lining up with TRBD2. Looked up from germline, CDR1 is SEHNR and CDR2 is FQNEAQ (reference sequence). The V and J ends lost 4 bases and 3 bases, in that order; junction bases with no gene match: 6. The CDR3 is 15 residues long. The CDR3 bases that were read are TGTGCCAGCAGCTCCGGGACTACCTTCTACAATGAG. Residues: CASSSGTTFYNE. The CDR3 in full is CASSSGTTFYNEQFF.

About this clone itself: The sequenced fragment ends 3 residues before the CDR3 boundary, so the rest is inferred from the germline J gene. This rearrangement joins TRBV19 to TRBJ2-7; D might be TRBD1 (6 bases). The germline V gene has CDR1 LNHDA and CDR2 SQIVND (reference sequence). V was clipped by 3 bases and J by 6 bases, with 21 bases between them. The CDR3 has 16 residues. CDR3 DNA (partial): TGTGCCAGTAGTATGTATCTGACAAGGGGGTCCGGCGAG. Protein: CASSMYLTRGSGE. The whole CDR3 protein reads CASSMYLTRGSGEQYF.

About this clone itself: The read finishes 3 residues shy of the CDR3 end, and the germline J gene is used to complete it. The chain couples TRBV18 to TRBJ1-2, with D perhaps matching TRBD1 (5 bases). The CDR3 spans 18 residues. CDR1 and CDR2 (germline): KGHSH, LQKENI. CDR3 bases read: TGTGCCAGCTCACCGTTATCGGGACTAGCGGGAGAAAAAAACATC. Translating it yields CASSPLSGLAGEKNI. Given in full, the CDR3 is CASSPLSGLAGEKNIYTF. The whole variable domain, filled in from reference TRBV18 and TRBJ1-2, reads NAGVMQNPRHLVRRRGQEARLRCSPMKGHSHVYWYRQLPEEGLKFMVYLQKENIIDESGMPKERFSAEFPKEGPSILRIQQVVRGDSAAYFCASSPLSGLAGEKNIYTFGSGTRLTVV.

With respect to this clone: The read finishes 3 residues shy of the CDR3 end, and the germline J gene is used to complete it. The chain links TRBV19 to TRBJ2-4, with a possible D match to TRBD2 (5 bases). From germline, CDR1 is LNHDA and CDR2 SQIVND (reference sequence). The CDR3 totals 16 residues. The CDR3 region is CASTNSGAGPNYGQYF. The sequenced part of the CDR3 DNA is TGTGCCAGTACCAACTCAGGTGCGGGCCCTAACTATGGT.

To note about this clone: The sequenced fragment ends 3 residues before the CDR3 boundary, so the rest is inferred from the germline J gene. The J gene is TRBJ2-1, the V gene TRBV10-3; the D is unclear. Germline loops: CDR1 ENHRY, CDR2 SYGVKD. The germline V and J ends were trimmed by 3 bases and 6 bases, with 3 bases remaining between them. CDR3 size: 11 residues. Incomplete CDR3 DNA: TGTGCCATCAGTGACTCCAATGAG. Amino acid sequence: CAISDSNE. The CDR3 reads in full as CAISDSNEQFF.

Comment on this clone: The read ends 3 residues before the CDR3 terminus; that terminus is restored from the germline J gene. V is TRBV18 and J is TRBJ2-4; D is unclear. CDR3 length equals 12 residues. Germline loops: CDR1 KGHSH, CDR2 LQKENI. Partial CDR3 DNA: TGTGCCAGCTCACCGAATAACTATGGT. Encoded protein: CASSPNNYG. The entire CDR3 is CASSPNNYGQYF.

In the case of this clone: The read terminates 3 residues before the CDR3 end, so the remaining end is supplied by the germline J gene. The chain joins TRBV7-2 to TRBJ2-7, with D perhaps matching TRBD2 (6 bases). Trimming took off 5 bases at V and 0 bases at J, with 14 bases between the two ends. The CDR3 has 15 amino acids. CDR1 is SGHTA, CDR2 FQGNSA, per germline. The DNA read from the CDR3 is TGTGCCAGCAGCCTTGTAGCGGTCAGCTCCTACGAG. Its translation is CASSLVAVSSYE. From start to end, the CDR3 is CASSLVAVSSYEQYF.

The CDR3 here is CASSLVGRYQETQYF. The CDR3 DNA, read in part, is TGCGCCAGCAGCTTGGTTGGCAGGTACCAAGAGACC. This rearrangement joins TRBV5-1 to TRBJ2-5; D is unresolved. The read ends 3 residues early relative to the CDR3; the germline J gene fills the gap. In germline, CDR1 is SGHRS, CDR2 YFSETQ. V was cut by 0 bases and J by 0 bases, with 9 bases left in between. The CDR3 runs 15 residues.

A word on this clone: The read ends 3 residues early relative to the CDR3; the germline J gene fills the gap. The rearrangement joins TRBV10-3 to TRBJ1-4; D ambiguous. Germline values: CDR1 ENHRY, CDR2 SYGVKD. The CDR3 runs to 14 residues. The covered CDR3 bases are TGTGCCATCACCGCGGGAATTGATAATTCACCA. Encoded protein: CAITAGIDNSP. The entire CDR3 reads CAITAGIDNSPLFF.

Of note for this clone: The sequenced fragment ends 3 residues before the CDR3 boundary, so the rest is inferred from the germline J gene. The rearrangement joins TRBV20-1 to TRBJ2-7, with TRBD2 matching over 11 bases. V gave up 6 bases and J gave up 3 bases; unmatched junction bases: 10. The CDR3 is 15 residues long. The germline V gene encodes CDR1 DFQATT and CDR2 SNEGSKA (reference sequence). The CDR3 is CSATGGGLADYEQYF. The CDR3 DNA, read in part, is TGCAGTGCCACAGGGGGGGGACTAGCGGACTACGAG.